Below, one T cell receptor beta chain is given with its context. The source of the sample is a study of T cell changes during pregnancy in multiple sclerosis. TCRdb keeps only in-frame clones here, not all; method: immunoSEQ multiplex PCR. The sample has approximately 45,000 clones; approximately 81% are singletons. Unmatched junction bases numbered 5, after V lost 4 bases and J lost 4 bases. Germline V gene sequence: CDR1 KGHSH, CDR2 LQKENI. The CDR3 length is 15 residues. This sequence was found in a female donor with multiple sclerosis, enrolled in a pregnancy study. The rearrangement uses TRBV18 and TRBJ1-1; 11 bases line up with TRBD1. The sequenced sample was CD4+ T cells from peripheral blood mononuclear cells, obtained before pregnancy. CDR3 region: CASSLSGTGGTEAFF. CDR3 in DNA: TGTGCCAGCTCACTCTCCGGGACAGGGGGCACTGAAGCTTTCTTT. The full variable domain, rest sourced from reference TRBV18 and TRBJ1-1, is NAGVMQNPRHLVRRRGQEARLRCSPMKGHSHVYWYRQLPEEGLKFMVYLQKENIIDESGMPKERFSAEFPKEGPSILRIQQVVRGDSAAYFCASSLSGTGGTEAFFGQGTRLTVV.